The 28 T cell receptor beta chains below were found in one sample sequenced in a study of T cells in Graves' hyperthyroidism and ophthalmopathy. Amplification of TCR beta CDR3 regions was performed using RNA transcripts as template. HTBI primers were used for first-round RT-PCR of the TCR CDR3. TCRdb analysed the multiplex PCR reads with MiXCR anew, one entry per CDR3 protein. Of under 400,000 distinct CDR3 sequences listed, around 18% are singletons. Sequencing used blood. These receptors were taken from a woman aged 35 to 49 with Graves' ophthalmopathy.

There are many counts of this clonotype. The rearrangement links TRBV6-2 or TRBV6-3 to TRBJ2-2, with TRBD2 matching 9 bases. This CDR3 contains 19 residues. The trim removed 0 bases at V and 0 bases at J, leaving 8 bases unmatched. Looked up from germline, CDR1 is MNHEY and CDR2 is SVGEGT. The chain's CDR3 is CASSYSGGAGGSNTGELFF. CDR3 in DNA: TGTGCCAGCAGTTACTCGGGTGGAGCGGGAGGTTCGAACACCGGGGAGCTGTTTTTT.

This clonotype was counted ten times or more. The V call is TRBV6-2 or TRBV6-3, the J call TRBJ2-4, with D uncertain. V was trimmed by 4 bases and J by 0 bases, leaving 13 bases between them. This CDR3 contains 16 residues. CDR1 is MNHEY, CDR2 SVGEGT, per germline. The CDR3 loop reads CASSLPRMLAKNIQYF. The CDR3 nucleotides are TGTGCCAGCAGTTTACCGAGAATGCTAGCCAAAAACATTCAGTACTTC.

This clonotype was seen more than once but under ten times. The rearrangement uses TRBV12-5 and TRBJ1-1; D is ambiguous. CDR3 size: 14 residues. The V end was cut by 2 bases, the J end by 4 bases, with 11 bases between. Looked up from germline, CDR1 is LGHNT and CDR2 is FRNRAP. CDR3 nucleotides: TGTGCTAGTGGTTTGACCGACAAGGGCACTGAAGCTTTCTTT. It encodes CASGLTDKGTEAFF. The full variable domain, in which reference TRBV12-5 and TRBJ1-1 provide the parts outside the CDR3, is DARVTQTPRHKVTEMGQEVTMRCQPILGHNTVFWYRQTMMQGLELLAYFRNRAPLDDSGMPKDRFSAEMPDATLATLKIQPSEPRDSAVYFCASGLTDKGTEAFFGQGTRLTVV.

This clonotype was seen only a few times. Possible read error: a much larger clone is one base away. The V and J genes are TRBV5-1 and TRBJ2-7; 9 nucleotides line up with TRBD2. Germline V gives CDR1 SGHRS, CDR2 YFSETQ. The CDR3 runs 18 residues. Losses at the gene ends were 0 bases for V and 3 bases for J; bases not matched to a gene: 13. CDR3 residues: CASSLAPLASGIFYEQYF. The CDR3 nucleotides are TGCGCCAGCAGCTTGGCCCCTCTGGCTAGCGGGATATTCTACGAGCAGTACTTC.

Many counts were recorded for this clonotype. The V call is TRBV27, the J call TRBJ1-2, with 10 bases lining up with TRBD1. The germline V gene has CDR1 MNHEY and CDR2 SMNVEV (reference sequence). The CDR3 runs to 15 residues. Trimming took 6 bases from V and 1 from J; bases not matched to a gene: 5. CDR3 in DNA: TGTGCCAGCAGGACAGGGGGCGGAATTAACTATGGCTACACCTTC. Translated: CASRTGGGINYGYTF.

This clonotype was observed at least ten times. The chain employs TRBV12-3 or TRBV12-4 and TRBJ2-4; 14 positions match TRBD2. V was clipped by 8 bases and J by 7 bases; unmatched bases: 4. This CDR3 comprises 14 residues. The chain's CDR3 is CASQRLAGGNIQYF. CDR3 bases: TGTGCCAGCCAACGACTAGCGGGAGGGAACATTCAGTACTTC.

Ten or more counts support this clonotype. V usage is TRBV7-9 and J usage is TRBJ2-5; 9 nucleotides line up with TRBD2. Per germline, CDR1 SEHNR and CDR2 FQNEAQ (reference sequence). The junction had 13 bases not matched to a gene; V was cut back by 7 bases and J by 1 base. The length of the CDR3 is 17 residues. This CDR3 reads CASTRQIAGASQETQYF. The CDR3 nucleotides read TGTGCCAGCACCCGACAAATAGCGGGAGCGTCCCAAGAGACCCAGTACTTC.

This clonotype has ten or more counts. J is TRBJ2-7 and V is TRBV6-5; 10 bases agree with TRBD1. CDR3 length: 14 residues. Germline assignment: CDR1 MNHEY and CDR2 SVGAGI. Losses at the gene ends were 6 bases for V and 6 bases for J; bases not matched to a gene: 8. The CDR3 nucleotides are TGTGCCAGCAGATCCACGGGACAGGGGTCCGAGCAGTACTTC. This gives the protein CASRSTGQGSEQYF.

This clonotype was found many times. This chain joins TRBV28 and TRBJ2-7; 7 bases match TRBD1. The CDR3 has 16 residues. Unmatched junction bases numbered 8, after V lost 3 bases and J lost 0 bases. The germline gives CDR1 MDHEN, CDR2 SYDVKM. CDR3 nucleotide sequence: TGTGCCAGCAGTTTTACAGGGGCCCTCCTCTCCTACGAGCAGTACTTC. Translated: CASSFTGALLSYEQYF.

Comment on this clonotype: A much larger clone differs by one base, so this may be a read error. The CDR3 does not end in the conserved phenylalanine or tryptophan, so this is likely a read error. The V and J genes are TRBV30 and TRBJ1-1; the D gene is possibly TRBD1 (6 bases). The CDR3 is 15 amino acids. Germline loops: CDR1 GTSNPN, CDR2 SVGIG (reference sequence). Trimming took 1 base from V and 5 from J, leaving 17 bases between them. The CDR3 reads CAWSAEDRRKTEAFV. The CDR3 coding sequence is TGTGCCTGGAGTGCGGAAGACAGGAGGAAGACTGAAGCTTTCGTT.

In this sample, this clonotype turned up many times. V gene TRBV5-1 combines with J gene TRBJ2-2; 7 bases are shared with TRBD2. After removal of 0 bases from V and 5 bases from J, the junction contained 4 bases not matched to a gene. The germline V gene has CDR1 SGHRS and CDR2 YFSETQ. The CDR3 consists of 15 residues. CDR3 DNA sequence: TGCGCCAGCAGCTTGGGCCTAGCGGCGACCGGGGAGCTGTTTTTT. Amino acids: CASSLGLAATGELFF.

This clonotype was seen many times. The CDR3 DNA reads as TGCAGCGCTCCGGGGGCAGGTGGGGAGCTGTTTTTT. Translating gives CSAPGAGGELFF. V usage is TRBV29-1 and J usage is TRBJ2-2; either TRBD1 or TRBD2 may fit D (6 bases each). V dropped 7 bases and J dropped 8 bases, with 14 bases sitting between them. Germline V CDR1 and CDR2: SQVTM, ANQGSEA. CDR3 size: 12 residues.

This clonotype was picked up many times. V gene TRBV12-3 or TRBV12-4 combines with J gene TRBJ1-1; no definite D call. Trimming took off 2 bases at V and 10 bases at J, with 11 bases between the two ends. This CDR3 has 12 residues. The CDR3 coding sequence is TGTGCCAGCAGTTTATTTAAGGCGGGAGCTTTCTTT. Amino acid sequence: CASSLFKAGAFF.

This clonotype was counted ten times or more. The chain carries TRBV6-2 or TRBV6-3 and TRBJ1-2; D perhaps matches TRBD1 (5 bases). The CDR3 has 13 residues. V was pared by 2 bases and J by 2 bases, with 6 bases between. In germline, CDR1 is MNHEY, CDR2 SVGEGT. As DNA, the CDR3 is TGTGCCAGCAGTTACGGGGACAACTATGGCTACACCTTC. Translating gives CASSYGDNYGYTF.

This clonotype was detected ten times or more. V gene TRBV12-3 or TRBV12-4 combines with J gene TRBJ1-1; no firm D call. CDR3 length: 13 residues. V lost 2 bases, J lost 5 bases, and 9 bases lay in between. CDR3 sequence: CASSLSVVTEAFF. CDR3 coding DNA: TGTGCCAGCAGTTTATCCGTGGTTACTGAAGCTTTCTTT.

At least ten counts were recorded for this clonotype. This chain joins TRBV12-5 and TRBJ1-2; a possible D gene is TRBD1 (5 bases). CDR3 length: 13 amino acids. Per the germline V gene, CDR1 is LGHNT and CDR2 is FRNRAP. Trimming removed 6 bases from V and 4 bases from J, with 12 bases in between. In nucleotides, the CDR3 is TGTGCTAGTGGCAGGGACGGCTTCTATGGCTACACCTTC. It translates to CASGRDGFYGYTF.

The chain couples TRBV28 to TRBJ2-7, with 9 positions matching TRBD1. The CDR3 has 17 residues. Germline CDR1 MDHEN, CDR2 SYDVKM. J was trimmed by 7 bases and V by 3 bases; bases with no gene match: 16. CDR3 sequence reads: CASSFRTPGQGFREQYF. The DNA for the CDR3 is TGTGCCAGCAGTTTCCGGACTCCGGGACAGGGCTTTCGGGAGCAGTACTTC. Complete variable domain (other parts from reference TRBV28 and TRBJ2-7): DVKVTQSSRYLVKRTGEKVFLECVQDMDHENMFWYRQDPGLGLRLIYFSYDVKMKEKGDIPEGYSVSREKKERFSLILESASTNQTSMYLCASSFRTPGQGFREQYFGPGTRLTVT.

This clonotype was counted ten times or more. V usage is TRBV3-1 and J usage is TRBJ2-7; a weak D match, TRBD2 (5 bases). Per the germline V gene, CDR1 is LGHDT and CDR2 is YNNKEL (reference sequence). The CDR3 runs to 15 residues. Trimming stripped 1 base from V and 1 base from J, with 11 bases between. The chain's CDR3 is CASSQGASTSYEQYF. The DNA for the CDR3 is TGTGCCAGCAGCCAAGGGGCTAGCACTTCCTACGAGCAGTACTTC.

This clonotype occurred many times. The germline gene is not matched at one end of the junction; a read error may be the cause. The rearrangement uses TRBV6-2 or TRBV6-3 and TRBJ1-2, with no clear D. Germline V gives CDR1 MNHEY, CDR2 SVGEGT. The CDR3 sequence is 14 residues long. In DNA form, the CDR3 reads TGTGCCAGCAGTTCAACTCTAGAGGCAGAAACCTCACTCTTC. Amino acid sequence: CASSSTLEAETSLF.

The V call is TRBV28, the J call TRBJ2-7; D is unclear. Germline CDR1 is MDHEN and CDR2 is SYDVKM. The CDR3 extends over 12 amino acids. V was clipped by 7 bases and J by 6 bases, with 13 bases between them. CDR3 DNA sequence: TGTGCCAGCAATTCATTGGGGATCGAGCAGTACTTC. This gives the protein CASNSLGIEQYF.

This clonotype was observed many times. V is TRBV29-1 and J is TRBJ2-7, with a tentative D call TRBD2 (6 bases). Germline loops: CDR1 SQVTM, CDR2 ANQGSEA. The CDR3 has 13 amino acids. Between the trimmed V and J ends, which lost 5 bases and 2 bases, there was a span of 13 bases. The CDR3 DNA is TGCAGCGTTTTAGCGGATCGGGCCTACGAGCAGTACTTC. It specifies CSVLADRAYEQYF.

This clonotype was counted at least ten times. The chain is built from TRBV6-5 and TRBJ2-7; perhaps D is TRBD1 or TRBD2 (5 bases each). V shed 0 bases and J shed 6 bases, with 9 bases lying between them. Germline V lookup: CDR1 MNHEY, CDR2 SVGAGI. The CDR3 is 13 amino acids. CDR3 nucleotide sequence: TGTGCCAGCAGTTACTCGGGGGAGAGCGAGCAGTACTTC. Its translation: CASSYSGESEQYF.

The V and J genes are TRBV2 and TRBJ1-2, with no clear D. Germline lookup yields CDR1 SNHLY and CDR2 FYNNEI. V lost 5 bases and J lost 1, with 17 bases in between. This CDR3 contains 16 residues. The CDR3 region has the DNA TGTGCCAGCAGTAAGAGGGCCCCGAGGGATAACTATGGCTACACCTTC. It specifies CASSKRAPRDNYGYTF.

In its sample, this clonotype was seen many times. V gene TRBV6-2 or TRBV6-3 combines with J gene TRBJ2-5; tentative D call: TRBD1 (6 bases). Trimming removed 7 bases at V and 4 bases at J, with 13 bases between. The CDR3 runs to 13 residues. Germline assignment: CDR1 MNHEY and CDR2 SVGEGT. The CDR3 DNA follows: TGTGCCAGCAAAGTCTCAGGGGCAGAGACCCAGTACTTC. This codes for CASKVSGAETQYF.

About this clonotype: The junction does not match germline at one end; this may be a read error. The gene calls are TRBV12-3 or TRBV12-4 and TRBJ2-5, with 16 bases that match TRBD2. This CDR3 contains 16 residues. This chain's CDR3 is CATSPGTSGRGKTQYF. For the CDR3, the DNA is TGTGCCACCAGTCCCGGGACTAGCGGGAGGGGTAAGACCCAGTACTTC.

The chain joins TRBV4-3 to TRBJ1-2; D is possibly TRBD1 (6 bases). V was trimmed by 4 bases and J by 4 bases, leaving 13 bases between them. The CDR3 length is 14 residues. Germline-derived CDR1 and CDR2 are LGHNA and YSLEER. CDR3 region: CASSPSVGGYGYTF. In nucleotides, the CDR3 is TGCGCCAGCAGCCCCTCGGTAGGGGGCTATGGCTACACCTTC.

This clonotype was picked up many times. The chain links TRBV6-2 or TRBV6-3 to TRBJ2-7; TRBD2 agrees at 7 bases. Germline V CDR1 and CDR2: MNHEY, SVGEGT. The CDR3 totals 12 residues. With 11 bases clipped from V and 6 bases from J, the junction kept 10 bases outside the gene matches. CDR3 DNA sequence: TGTGCCCACGGGTGGCGGGAGACCGAGCAGTACTTC. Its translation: CAHGWRETEQYF.

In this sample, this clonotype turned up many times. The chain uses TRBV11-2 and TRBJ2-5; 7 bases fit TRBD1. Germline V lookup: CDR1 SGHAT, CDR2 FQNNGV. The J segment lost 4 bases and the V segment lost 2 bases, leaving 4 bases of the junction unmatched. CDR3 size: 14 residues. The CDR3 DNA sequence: TGTGCCAGCAGCTTATTAGGGGGCCTAGAGACCCAGTACTTC. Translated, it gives CASSLLGGLETQYF.